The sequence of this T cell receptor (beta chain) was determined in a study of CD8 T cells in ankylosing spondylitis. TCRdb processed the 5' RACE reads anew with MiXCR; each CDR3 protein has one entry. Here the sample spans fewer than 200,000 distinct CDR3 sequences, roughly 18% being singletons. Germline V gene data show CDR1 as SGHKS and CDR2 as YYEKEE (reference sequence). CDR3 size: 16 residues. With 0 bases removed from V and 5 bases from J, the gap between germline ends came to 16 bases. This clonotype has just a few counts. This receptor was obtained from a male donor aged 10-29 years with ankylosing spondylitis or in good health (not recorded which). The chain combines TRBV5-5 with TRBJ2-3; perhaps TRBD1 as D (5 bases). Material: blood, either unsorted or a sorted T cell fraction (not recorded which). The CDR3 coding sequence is TGTGCCAGCAGCTTGGAAAGGGGCGTCGGTGGAGATACGCAGTATTTT. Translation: CASSLERGVGGDTQYF.